This entry features one T cell receptor (beta chain) sequence. The sample belongs to a study of blood T cell repertoires in COVID-19. The overall study: Nucleic acid was either cDNA or gDNA, and it came from T cells, B-cell-depleted T cells, or PBMCs.

Germline-derived CDR1 and CDR2 are SGHRS and YFSETQ. The CDR3 spans 17 residues. Unmatched junction bases numbered 13, after V lost 3 bases and J lost 5 bases. Original processing notes: Using reference gene primer amplification, nucleated cell counts were estimated. Assay: immunoSEQ multiplex PCR; the TCRdb copy retains only in-frame clones and omits some. Clone size and V and J calls were adopted from that table, with D and trimming inferred from the DNA. This sample has fewer than 300,000 clones, with around nine tenths found just once. The study recruited people aged about 18 to 95 years across more than 20 US areas.

The clonotype originates from a woman aged 25-40 years who had recovered from COVID-19. The genes are TRBV5-1 and TRBJ2-5; 10 bases map to TRBD1. Sequences were obtained from PBMCs or T cells enriched from blood (not recorded which). The CDR3 is CASSWLPDRGRGETQYF. The CDR3 DNA reads as TGCGCCAGCAGCTGGCTGCCAGACAGGGGGCGCGGGGAGACCCAGTACTTC.